The rows below give T cell receptor beta chains drawn from one sample of a study of blood T cell repertoires in COVID-19. Sequencing was performed with immunoSEQ multiplex PCR; in TCRdb, only in-frame clones are kept and a portion is missing. The sample lists 100,000 to 150,000 clones, approximately 81% seen once, with around 5.5% in the top ten. The specimen sequenced was peripheral blood. These receptors were taken from a man aged 60-69 years with acute or convalescent COVID-19. Each CDR3 is given with its conserved first and last residue. A D gene is named only where the DNA matches it firmly. Not every row has a clone size; where given, it reads once, few, many or a size class.

size: NA
J: TRBJ2-2
V: TRBV7-8
D: TRBD1
CDR3: CASSLAQGAAAGELFF
DNA: TGTGCCAGCAGCTTAGCACAGGGGGCGGCGGCCGGGGAGCTGTTTTTT

size: once
J: TRBJ2-5
V: TRBV19
D: TRBD2
CDR3: CASSRTSGSQETQYF
DNA: TGTGCCAGTAGTAGGACTAGCGGGAGTCAAGAGACCCAGTACTTC

size: NA
J: TRBJ1-1
V: TRBV5-1
D: TRBD1
CDR3: CASSPGGQLNTEAFF
DNA: TGCGCCAGCAGCCCTGGGGGACAGCTGAACACTGAAGCTTTCTTT

size: many
J: TRBJ1-2
V: TRBV15
D: NA
CDR3: CATSRDSLAYGYTF
DNA: TGTGCCACCAGCAGAGATTCCCTGGCCTATGGCTACACCTTC

size: NA
J: TRBJ2-1
V: TRBV28
D: NA
CDR3: CASSLGPTIEQFF
DNA: TGTGCCAGCAGTTTAGGGCCTACGATTGAGCAGTTCTTC

size: NA
J: TRBJ2-1
V: TRBV27
D: NA
CDR3: CASSFWRGHNEQFF
DNA: TGTGCCAGCAGTTTTTGGAGGGGCCACAATGAGCAGTTCTTC

size: NA
J: TRBJ2-1
V: TRBV12-3/TRBV12-4
D: NA
CDR3: CASRWSPLDEQFF
DNA: TGTGCCAGTCGGTGGAGCCCTCTGGATGAGCAGTTCTTC

size: NA
J: TRBJ1-5
V: TRBV6-1
D: NA
CDR3: CASSDGSLSNQPQHF
DNA: TGTGCCAGCAGTGACGGGTCGCTTAGCAATCAGCCCCAGCATTTT

size: NA
J: TRBJ1-2
V: TRBV19
D: NA
CDR3: CASSSRGTDYGYTF
DNA: TGTGCCAGTAGTTCACGAGGGACTGACTATGGCTACACCTTC

size: once
J: TRBJ2-1
V: TRBV27
D: TRBD2
CDR3: CASRKETGTSGYNEQFF
DNA: TGTGCCAGCAGGAAAGAGACCGGGACTAGCGGGTACAATGAGCAGTTCTTC

size: NA
J: TRBJ2-1
V: TRBV12-5
D: TRBD2
CDR3: CASGLVSGRWNEQFF
DNA: TGTGCTAGTGGTTTGGTTAGCGGGAGGTGGAATGAGCAGTTCTTC

size: once
J: TRBJ1-6
V: TRBV5-1
D: TRBD1
CDR3: CASSLDYGTESPLHF
DNA: TGCGCCAGCAGCTTGGACTACGGGACAGAATCACCCCTCCACTTT

size: NA
J: TRBJ1-1
V: TRBV11-3
D: NA
CDR3: CASSLDHTGNTEAFF
DNA: TGTGCCAGCAGCTTAGATCATACAGGGAACACTGAAGCTTTCTTT

size: NA
J: TRBJ2-2
V: TRBV9
D: NA
CDR3: CASSETGPANTGELFF
DNA: TGTGCCAGCAGCGAAACAGGACCTGCGAACACCGGGGAGCTGTTTTTT

size: NA
J: TRBJ2-1
V: TRBV30
D: TRBD2
CDR3: CAWSALAGAWNEQFF
DNA: TGTGCCTGGAGCGCACTAGCGGGGGCGTGGAATGAGCAGTTCTTC

size: NA
J: TRBJ2-1
V: TRBV5-1
D: NA
CDR3: CASSLDPGVGYNEQFF
DNA: TGCGCCAGCAGCTTGGACCCGGGGGTCGGTTACAATGAGCAGTTCTTC

size: NA
J: TRBJ1-2
V: TRBV11-2
D: NA
CDR3: CASSRGGVGGYTF
DNA: TGTGCCAGCAGTCGCGGGGGCGTTGGCGGCTACACCTTC

size: NA
J: TRBJ1-2
V: TRBV7-8
D: NA
CDR3: CASSLNLPARFSNYGYTF
DNA: TGTGCCAGCAGCTTAAATCTCCCCGCCAGATTCTCGAACTATGGCTACACCTTC

size: once
J: TRBJ2-7
V: TRBV15
D: TRBD1
CDR3: CATSRATGVYEQYF
DNA: TGTGCCACCAGCAGAGCAACAGGGGTCTACGAGCAGTACTTC

size: NA
J: TRBJ2-1
V: TRBV4-1
D: NA
CDR3: CASSQDQAGLYNEQFF
DNA: TGCGCCAGCAGCCAAGATCAGGCGGGACTCTACAATGAGCAGTTCTTC

size: few
J: TRBJ2-1
V: TRBV2
D: TRBD1
CDR3: CASSVSGTVGQFF
DNA: TGTGCCAGCAGTGTTAGTGGGACAGTTGGGCAGTTCTTC

size: NA
J: TRBJ1-1
V: TRBV11-2
D: TRBD1
CDR3: CASSLGRQGWNTEAFF
DNA: TGTGCCAGCAGCTTAGGTAGACAGGGGTGGAACACTGAAGCTTTCTTT

size: NA
J: TRBJ2-3
V: TRBV12-5
D: NA
CDR3: CASGLVPGRLTDTQYF
DNA: TGTGCTAGTGGTTTGGTACCTGGTAGACTCACAGATACGCAGTATTTT

size: once
J: TRBJ2-7
V: TRBV5-1
D: NA
CDR3: CASSLVVGYEQYF
DNA: TGCGCCAGCAGCTTGGTAGTCGGGTACGAGCAGTACTTC

size: NA
J: TRBJ1-1
V: TRBV18
D: NA
CDR3: CASSPSLEVRGTEAFF
DNA: TGTGCCAGCTCACCGAGCCTGGAGGTTCGGGGCACTGAAGCTTTCTTT

size: once
J: TRBJ2-3
V: TRBV5-4
D: TRBD1
CDR3: CASSLDRGFTVQYF
DNA: TGTGCCAGCAGCTTGGACAGGGGATTTACTGTGCAGTATTTT

size: NA
J: TRBJ2-5
V: TRBV2
D: NA
CDR3: CASSNTGRQETQYF
DNA: TGTGCCAGCAGTAACACAGGGCGCCAAGAGACCCAGTACTTC

size: NA
J: TRBJ2-3
V: TRBV5-4
D: TRBD2
CDR3: CASSPGTGTNTDTQYF
DNA: TGTGCCAGCAGCCCAGGAACCGGGACTAACACAGATACGCAGTATTTT

size: once
J: TRBJ1-1
V: TRBV7-9
D: NA
CDR3: CASSLRSTVNTEAFF
DNA: TGTGCCAGCAGCTTAAGGTCGACAGTGAACACTGAAGCTTTCTTT

size: NA
J: TRBJ2-3
V: TRBV5-6
D: NA
CDR3: CASSGGDSPGRDTQYF
DNA: TGTGCCAGCAGCGGCGGGGATAGCCCGGGACGGGATACGCAGTATTTT

size: NA
J: TRBJ2-1
V: TRBV3-1/TRBV3-2
D: NA
CDR3: CASSHVSGYNEQFF
DNA: TGTGCCAGCAGCCACGTAAGCGGATACAATGAGCAGTTCTTC

size: NA
J: TRBJ1-2
V: TRBV2
D: NA
CDR3: CASSEGLGARGYTF
DNA: TGTGCCAGCAGTGAAGGGTTGGGGGCTCGAGGCTACACCTTC

size: few
J: TRBJ1-2
V: TRBV28
D: TRBD1
CDR3: CASSLSLPGQGNGYTF
DNA: TGTGCCAGCAGTTTAAGTCTTCCGGGACAGGGAAATGGCTACACCTTC

size: NA
J: TRBJ1-1
V: TRBV6-5
D: NA
CDR3: CASSYLGPGTEAFF
DNA: TGTGCCAGCAGTTATTTGGGTCCCGGGACAGAAGCTTTCTTT

size: NA
J: TRBJ2-1
V: TRBV30
D: NA
CDR3: CAWSANEQFF
DNA: TGTGCCTGGAGTGCAAATGAGCAGTTCTTC

size: NA
J: TRBJ2-1
V: TRBV7-3
D: TRBD2
CDR3: CASRPGTSGGVSYNEQFF
DNA: TGTGCCAGCAGACCCGGGACTAGCGGGGGAGTCTCCTACAATGAGCAGTTCTTC

size: NA
J: TRBJ1-4
V: TRBV4-1
D: NA
CDR3: CASSHAGRTFNEKLFF
DNA: TGCGCCAGCAGCCACGCCGGTAGGACATTCAATGAAAAACTGTTTTTT

size: few
J: TRBJ1-1
V: TRBV28
D: NA
CDR3: CASSLYVRDTLNTEAFF
DNA: TGTGCCAGCAGTCTATATGTCAGGGACACCCTGAACACTGAAGCTTTCTTT

size: NA
J: TRBJ2-3
V: TRBV24-1
D: NA
CDR3: CATSETVTQYF
DNA: TGTGCCACCAGTGAGACAGTAACGCAGTATTTT

size: NA
J: TRBJ2-3
V: TRBV10-1
D: TRBD2
CDR3: CASTGSGGTQYF
DNA: TGCGCCAGCACGGGTAGCGGGGGGACGCAGTATTTT

size: NA
J: TRBJ1-6
V: TRBV6-6
D: TRBD1
CDR3: CASSYSRDRYNSPLHF
DNA: TGTGCCAGCAGTTACTCTCGGGACAGATATAATTCACCCCTCCACTTT

size: NA
J: TRBJ2-5
V: TRBV13
D: NA
CDR3: CASSFSSGRETQYF
DNA: TGTGCCAGCAGCTTTTCTAGTGGTCGGGAGACCCAGTACTTC